This TCR beta chain was profiled in a study of cytomegalovirus exposure and HLA in healthy donors. Only one count was recorded for this clone. Antigen: not known. After removal of 3 bases from V and 5 bases from J, the junction contained 11 bases not matched to a gene. Looked up from germline, CDR1 is SGHRS and CDR2 is YFSETQ. The CDR3 runs to 16 residues. Study-level results: The study designated 164 TCR beta chains cytomegalovirus-associated.

Sequencing used immunoSEQ multiplex PCR; TCRdb keeps in-frame clones, though not all of them. The sample shows roughly 70,000 clones, around 81% of them seen only once. V and J are TRBV5-1 and TRBJ2-7; 10 bases align to TRBD1. Sequencing was carried out using PBMCs. This sequence was found in a young man in good health and CMV-seronegative. The DNA for the CDR3 is TGCGCCAGCAGCTCGCACACCCGGGACAGGGGCGACGAGCAGTACTTC. This translates into CASSSHTRDRGDEQYF. Full variable domain (rest looked up from reference TRBV5-1 and TRBJ2-7): KAGVTQTPRYLIKTRGQQVTLSCSPISGHRSVSWYQQTPGQGLQFLFEYFSETQRNKGNFPGRFSGRQFSNSRSEMNVSTLELGDSALYLCASSSHTRDRGDEQYFGPGTRLTVT.